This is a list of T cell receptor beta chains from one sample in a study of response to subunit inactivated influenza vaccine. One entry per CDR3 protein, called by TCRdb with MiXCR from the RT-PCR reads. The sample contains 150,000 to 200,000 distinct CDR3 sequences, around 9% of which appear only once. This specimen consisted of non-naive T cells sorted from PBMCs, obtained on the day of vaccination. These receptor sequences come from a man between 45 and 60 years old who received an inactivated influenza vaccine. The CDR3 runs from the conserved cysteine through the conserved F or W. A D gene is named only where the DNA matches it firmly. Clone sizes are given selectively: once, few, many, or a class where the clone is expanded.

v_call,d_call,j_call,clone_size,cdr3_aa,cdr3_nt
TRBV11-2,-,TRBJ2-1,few,CASSLATLLGYNEQFF,TGTGCCAGCAGCTTAGCGACTCTGTTGGGCTACAATGAGCAGTTCTTC
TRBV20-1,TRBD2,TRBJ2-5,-,CSATSGGAGETQYF,TGCAGTGCGACTAGCGGGGGGGCCGGAGAGACCCAGTACTTC
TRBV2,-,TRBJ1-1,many,CASKGGENTEAFF,TGTGCCAGCAAAGGCGGGGAGAACACTGAAGCTTTCTTT
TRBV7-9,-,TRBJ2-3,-,CASSLVGRGESADTQYF,TGTGCCAGCAGCTTAGTCGGCAGGGGGGAAAGTGCAGATACGCAGTATTTT
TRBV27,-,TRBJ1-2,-,CASSPQTGNYGYTF,TGTGCCAGCAGTCCCCAGACAGGAAACTATGGCTACACCTTC
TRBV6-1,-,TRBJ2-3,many,CASRGGGLGTDTQYF,TGTGCCAGCAGGGGTGGGGGCCTTGGCACAGATACGCAGTATTTT
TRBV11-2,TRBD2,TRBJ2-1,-,CASSLRIAGEAYNEQFF,TGTGCCAGCAGCTTGCGAATAGCGGGGGAAGCCTACAATGAGCAGTTCTTC
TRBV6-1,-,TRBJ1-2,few,CASSLRGNHLSLQAF,TGTGCCAGCAGCCTCAGAGGCAACCACCTCTCGCTACAAGCCTTC
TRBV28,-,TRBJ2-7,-,CASSLGSGTAVGYF,TGTGCCAGCAGTTTAGGATCCGGGACGGCGGTGGGGTACTTC
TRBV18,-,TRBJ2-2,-,CASRAQTNTGELFF,TGTGCCAGCCGGGCCCAGACGAACACCGGGGAGCTGTTTTTT
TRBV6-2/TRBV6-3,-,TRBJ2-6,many,CASSYGTSGANVLTF,TGTGCCAGCAGTTACGGCACGTCTGGGGCCAACGTCCTGACTTTC
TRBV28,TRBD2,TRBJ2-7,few,CASSGLAGGPYEQYF,TGTGCCAGCAGTGGACTAGCGGGGGGCCCCTACGAGCAGTACTTC
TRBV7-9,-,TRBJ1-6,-,CASSLAGQGDSPLHF,TGTGCCAGCAGCTTAGCGGGCCAGGGCGATTCACCCCTCCACTTT
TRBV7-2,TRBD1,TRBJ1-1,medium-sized,CASSLGQFNTEAFF,TGTGCCAGCAGCTTGGGACAGTTCAACACTGAAGCTTTCTTT
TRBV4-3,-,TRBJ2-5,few,CASSQEIGGAYSSEGETQYF,TGCGCCAGCAGCCAAGAAATCGGCGGGGCTTACTCATCCGAGGGGGAGACCCAGTACTTC
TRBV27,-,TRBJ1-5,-,CASSLSAGHQPQHF,TGTGCCAGCAGTTTATCGGCAGGGCACCAGCCCCAGCATTTT
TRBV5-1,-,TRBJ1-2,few,CASSLSGTDGYTF,TGCGCCAGCAGCTTATCGGGGACGGATGGCTACACCTTC
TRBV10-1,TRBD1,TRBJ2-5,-,CASSDDRGGETQYF,TGCGCCAGCAGTGATGACAGGGGTGGAGAGACCCAGTACTTC
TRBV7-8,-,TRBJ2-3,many,CASSPQVDTQYF,TGTGCCAGCAGCCCCCAAGTGGATACGCAGTATTTT
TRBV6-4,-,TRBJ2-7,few,CASSDGQLLARSYEQYF,TGTGCCAGCAGTGACGGACAGTTACTAGCTAGGTCCTACGAGCAGTACTTC
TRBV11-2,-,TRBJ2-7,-,CASSLSVKGYEQYF,TGTGCCAGCAGCTTATCGGTCAAAGGCTACGAGCAGTACTTC
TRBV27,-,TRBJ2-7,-,CASSIEGLPSYEQYF,TGTGCCAGCAGCATAGAGGGGCTCCCCTCCTACGAGCAGTACTTC
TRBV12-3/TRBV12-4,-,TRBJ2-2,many,CASSTWEGDTGELFF,TGTGCCAGCAGTACCTGGGAAGGGGACACCGGGGAGCTGTTTTTT
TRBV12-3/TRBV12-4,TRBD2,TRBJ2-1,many,CASSPQLAGVNEQFF,TGTGCCAGCAGCCCCCAACTAGCGGGAGTCAATGAGCAGTTCTTC
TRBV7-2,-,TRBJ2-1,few,CASSVTRGPYNEQFF,TGTGCCAGCAGCGTTACTAGAGGGCCCTACAATGAGCAGTTCTTC
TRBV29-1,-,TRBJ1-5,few,CSVGGPFSNQPQHF,TGCAGCGTTGGGGGACCGTTTAGCAATCAGCCCCAGCATTTT
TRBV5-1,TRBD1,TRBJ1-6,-,CASSLALQGYSPLHF,TGCGCCAGCAGCTTGGCACTACAGGGGTATTCACCCCTCCACTTT
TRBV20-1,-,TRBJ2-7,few,CSGVGGTTTSYEQYF,TGCAGTGGAGTTGGGGGCACAACGACTTCCTACGAGCAGTACTTC
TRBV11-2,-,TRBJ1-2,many,CASSLDQGLYGYTF,TGTGCCAGCAGCTTGGACCAGGGTCTCTATGGCTACACCTTC
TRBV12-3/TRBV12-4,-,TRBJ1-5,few,CASSLFEQPQHF,TGTGCCAGCAGTTTATTTGAGCAGCCCCAGCATTTT
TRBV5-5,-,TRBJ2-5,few,CASSFGSEEETQYF,TGTGCCAGCAGCTTTGGGTCTGAAGAGGAGACCCAGTACTTC
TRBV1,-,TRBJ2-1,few,CTSSPDWVAGGLGAIEFF,TGCACCAGCAGCCCCGATTGGGTAGCGGGAGGCCTCGGAGCAATCGAGTTCTTC
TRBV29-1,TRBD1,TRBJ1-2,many,CSVDRGNYGYTF,TGCAGCGTGGACAGGGGGAACTATGGCTACACCTTC
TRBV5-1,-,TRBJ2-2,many,CASSFLNGRKTGELFF,TGCGCCAGCAGCTTTTTGAATGGGAGGAAAACCGGGGAGCTGTTTTTT
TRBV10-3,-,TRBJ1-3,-,CAISEREPGNTIYF,TGTGCCATCAGTGAACGGGAACCTGGAAACACCATATATTTT
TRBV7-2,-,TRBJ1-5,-,CASSWAVDQPQHF,TGTGCCAGCAGCTGGGCGGTGGACCAGCCCCAGCATTTT